This entry lists 25 T cell receptor beta chains sequenced from one sample in a study of blood T cell repertoires in COVID-19. Some clones are missing from TCRdb's copy, which holds only in-frame ones; the method was immunoSEQ multiplex PCR. Among about 260,000 clones listed, 86% were seen once. Source material: PBMCs or T cells enriched from blood (not recorded which). These receptors originate from a woman aged 45-65 years who had recovered from COVID-19.

The chain links TRBV27 to TRBJ1-2; the D is unclear. Trimming left V 3 bases short and J 3 bases short, with 14 bases between. The CDR3 consists of 15 residues. The V gene's germline CDR1 is MNHEY and CDR2 SMNVEV (reference sequence). CDR3 residues: CASSLGTLGDYGYTF. Here the CDR3 DNA reads TGTGCCAGCAGTTTGGGTACCCTGGGAGACTATGGCTACACCTTC.

This chain joins TRBV29-1 and TRBJ1-1, with 11 bases lining up with TRBD1. The junction had 10 bases not matched to a gene; V was cut back by 6 bases and J by 1 base. There are 16 residues in the CDR3. The V gene's germline CDR1 is SQVTM and CDR2 ANQGSEA. CDR3 loop: CSVDRGRFQSNTEAFF. The CDR3 nucleotides are TGCAGCGTGGACAGGGGGCGCTTCCAGTCGAACACTGAAGCTTTCTTT.

The chain combines TRBV13 with TRBJ2-1, with 9 bases that match TRBD2. Germline CDR1 is PRHDT and CDR2 is FYEKMQ (reference sequence). CDR3 length: 15 residues. V lost 5 bases, J lost 6 bases, and 8 bases stayed unmatched. The CDR3 sequence: CASSSRLAAFNEQFF. The CDR3 nucleotides read TGTGCCAGCAGCAGCCGACTAGCGGCCTTCAATGAGCAGTTCTTC.

CDR3 sequence (DNA): TGTGCCAGCAGCGGAAGGGACAGCTCAGTCAGCTATGGCTACACCTTC. This translates into CASSGRDSSVSYGYTF. The rearrangement uses TRBV9 and TRBJ1-2, with 7 bases aligning to TRBD1. V shed 3 bases and J 4 bases; nucleotides not matched to a gene: 12. The germline CDR1 and CDR2 sequences are SGDLS and YYNGEE. This CDR3 spans 16 amino acids.

The chain employs TRBV7-2 and TRBJ2-3, with 12 bases matching TRBD2. Germline loops: CDR1 SGHTA, CDR2 FQGNSA. Germline trimming cut 4 bases from V and 0 bases from J; bases unmatched to any gene: 2. The CDR3 runs to 16 residues. CDR3 nucleotides: TGTGCCAGCAGCTCTGGGACTAGCGGGAGCACAGATACGCAGTATTTT. Amino acid sequence: CASSSGTSGSTDTQYF. Full variable domain (rest looked up from reference TRBV7-2 and TRBJ2-3): GAGVSQSPSNKVTEKGKDVELRCDPISGHTALYWYRQSLGQGLEFLIYFQGNSAPDKSGLPSDRFSAERTGGSVSTLTIQRTQQEDSAVYLCASSSGTSGSTDTQYFGPGTRLTVL.

The J gene is TRBJ2-5, the V gene TRBV13; D may be TRBD2 (6 bases). The V gene's germline CDR1 is PRHDT and CDR2 FYEKMQ (reference sequence). The CDR3 extends over 15 amino acids. Between the trimmed V and J ends, which lost 4 bases and 1 base, there was a span of 13 bases. The CDR3 sequence: CASSSRRDFQETQYF. The CDR3, as DNA: TGTGCCAGCAGCTCCCGGCGGGACTTCCAAGAGACCCAGTACTTC. Full variable domain (remainder filled in from reference TRBV13 and TRBJ2-5): AAGVIQSPRHLIKEKRETATLKCYPIPRHDTVYWYQQGPGQDPQFLISFYEKMQSDKGSIPDRFSAQQFSDYHSELNMSSLELGDSALYFCASSSRRDFQETQYFGPGTRLLVL.

V usage is TRBV7-2 and J usage is TRBJ2-1; D remains ambiguous. The CDR3 runs to 13 residues. V was pared by 1 base and J by 3 bases, with 4 bases between. Germline CDR1 SGHTA, CDR2 FQGNSA. The CDR3 DNA follows: TGTGCCAGCAGCTTAGACTTCTACAATGAGCAGTTCTTC. Amino acids: CASSLDFYNEQFF.

This clone was found a few times. This rearrangement joins TRBV12-3 or TRBV12-4 to TRBJ2-7, with 8 bases matching TRBD1. V lost 6 bases to trimming and J lost 7 bases; unmatched junction nucleotides: 8. CDR3 length: 13 residues. This chain's CDR3 is CASRRGQGGEQYF. The CDR3 region has the DNA TGTGCCAGCAGACGAGGACAGGGCGGGGAGCAGTACTTC.

This chain connects TRBV18 to TRBJ1-2, with TRBD1 matching over 9 bases. The germline V gene has CDR1 KGHSH and CDR2 LQKENI. V lost 2 bases and J lost 4; bases outside the gene matches: 8. The CDR3 totals 16 residues. CDR3 in amino acids: CASSPGQGRNSYGYTF. As DNA, the CDR3 is TGTGCCAGCTCACCAGGACAGGGGCGCAATTCCTATGGCTACACCTTC.

The CDR3 sequence: CAISTGTGSYEQYF. CDR3 sequence (DNA): TGTGCCATCAGTACCGGGACAGGGTCCTACGAGCAGTACTTC. This chain uses TRBV10-3 with TRBJ2-7, with 9 positions matching TRBD1. The length of the CDR3 is 14 residues. Germline-derived CDR1 and CDR2 are ENHRY and SYGVKD. After removal of 5 bases from V and 1 base from J, the junction contained 3 bases not matched to a gene.

The chain links TRBV29-1 to TRBJ1-2; the D gene is possibly TRBD1 (5 bases). Germline V CDR1 and CDR2: SQVTM, ANQGSEA. The CDR3 has 13 amino acids. V was clipped by 3 bases and J by 4 bases, with 12 bases between them. The CDR3 DNA sequence: TGCAGCGTTGATTCAGGGACTGGCTATGGCTACACCTTC. Translation gives CSVDSGTGYGYTF.

The rearrangement joins TRBV7-3 to TRBJ2-7; TRBD1 aligns across 11 bases. The germline V gene has CDR1 SGHTA and CDR2 FQGTGA. The CDR3 is 16 residues long. V trimming: 4 bases; J trimming: 4 bases; junction bases outside the gene matches: 9. CDR3 in DNA: TGTGCCAGCAGCTCACTAACCCGGGACAGGGGGTACGAGCAGTACTTC. Translated: CASSSLTRDRGYEQYF.

The chain links TRBV4-2 to TRBJ1-3; maybe TRBD1 (5 bases). Trimming cost V 0 bases and J 2 bases, with 8 bases left between them. The germline CDR1 and CDR2 sequences are LGHNA and YNFKEQ. The CDR3 covers 15 residues. CDR3 in amino acids: CASSQDFRAGNTIYF. The DNA of the CDR3 is TGTGCCAGCAGCCAAGATTTCAGGGCTGGAAACACCATATATTTT.

This clone has a handful of counts. The J gene is TRBJ2-3, the V gene TRBV5-4; 11 bases map to TRBD1. The CDR3 sequence is 16 residues long. Unmatched junction bases numbered 3, after V lost 0 bases and J lost 3 bases. CDR1 and CDR2 (germline): SGHNT, YYREEE (reference sequence). CDR3 in DNA: TGTGCCAGCAGCTTGGGGGACAGGGGGTGGACAGATACGCAGTATTTT. It translates to CASSLGDRGWTDTQYF.

The chain has TRBV6-5 and TRBJ1-6; 9 bases agree with TRBD1. The CDR3 totals 14 residues. V dropped 6 bases and J dropped 7; count of bases not matched to a gene: 4. Germline lookup yields CDR1 MNHEY and CDR2 SVGAGI. DNA for the CDR3: TGTGCCAGCAGAACCGGGACAGGGAATTCACCCCTCCACTTT. It translates to CASRTGTGNSPLHF.

This rearrangement joins TRBV7-6 to TRBJ2-7; D not certain. The CDR3 sequence is 13 residues long. The germline CDR1 and CDR2 sequences are SGHVS and FNYEAQ. Deletions cut 4 bases from V and 5 bases from J, with 12 bases between. The DNA for the CDR3 is TGTGCCAGCAGCTCCGCGACATACAACGAGCAGTACTTC. It is translated as CASSSATYNEQYF.

This clone was seen a single time. The V and J genes are TRBV27 and TRBJ1-1, with D possibly matching TRBD1 (5 bases). Trimming cost V 0 bases and J 5 bases, with 19 bases left between them. From germline, CDR1 is MNHEY and CDR2 SMNVEV (reference sequence). The CDR3 loop spans 17 amino acids. This chain's CDR3 is CASSLSPWGAEYTEAFF. The CDR3 region has the DNA TGTGCCAGCAGTTTATCGCCCTGGGGCGCAGAGTATACTGAAGCTTTCTTT.

To note about this clone: Distinct nucleotide sequences in the sample also encode this CDR3. This rearrangement joins TRBV25-1 to TRBJ2-7; D is perhaps TRBD1 (6 bases). This CDR3 contains 11 residues. V lost 7 bases and J lost 4, with 8 bases in between. The germline CDR1 and CDR2 sequences are MGHDK and SYGVNS. The CDR3 nucleotides read TGTGCCAGCACCCAGGGGTACGAGCAGTACTTC. Translated, it gives CASTQGYEQYF.

V usage is TRBV4-3 and J usage is TRBJ2-3, with D tentatively TRBD2 (6 bases). The CDR3 totals 15 residues. From germline, CDR1 is LGHNA and CDR2 YSLEER. V lost 0 bases, J lost 8 bases, and 15 bases lay in between. The CDR3 DNA reads as TGCGCCAGCAGCCAAGAGGCGTTATATAGCGGTACGCAGTATTTT. Its translation: CASSQEALYSGTQYF.

The gene calls are TRBV3-1 (or the pseudogene TRBV3-2) and TRBJ1-4; D not resolved. V was trimmed by 6 bases and J by 0 bases, leaving 8 bases between them. The CDR3 totals 14 residues. CDR1 and CDR2 (germline): LGHDT, YNNKEL (reference sequence). The CDR3 region is CASSSLATNEKLFF. CDR3 nucleotide sequence: TGTGCCAGCAGTTCTCTTGCAACTAATGAAAAACTGTTTTTT.

The chain recombines TRBV3-1 (or the pseudogene TRBV3-2) with TRBJ1-2; TRBD1 might be the D (6 bases). The germline gives CDR1 LGHDT, CDR2 YNNKEL (reference sequence). The CDR3 spans 18 residues. Trimming removed 2 bases from V and 0 bases from J, with 19 bases in between. As DNA, the CDR3 is TGTGCCAGCAGCCAAAGGGTTGGGACACGACTTTCTAACTATGGCTACACCTTC. It specifies CASSQRVGTRLSNYGYTF.

This clone was counted between two and nine times. V usage is TRBV7-8 and J usage is TRBJ1-3, with 7 bases aligning to TRBD1. V gave up 5 bases and J gave up 1 base; unmatched junction bases: 2. Germline V gene data show CDR1 as SGHVS and CDR2 as FQNEAQ. There are 14 residues in the CDR3. For the CDR3, the DNA is TGTGCCAGCAGCGAGACAGGGTCTGGAAACACCATATATTTT. Residues: CASSETGSGNTIYF.

The gene calls are TRBV9 and TRBJ2-5; no clear D. The CDR3 totals 13 residues. Trimming pared 0 bases from V and 6 bases from J, leaving 9 bases between. Germline values: CDR1 SGDLS, CDR2 YYNGEE. The CDR3, as DNA: TGTGCCAGCAGCGTAGGAGCTTCCAAGACCCAGTACTTC. It is translated as CASSVGASKTQYF.

This clone was counted once. The chain has TRBV15 and TRBJ2-5, with TRBD2 matching over 14 bases. V was pared by 3 bases and J by 4 bases, with 13 bases of the junction left unmatched. Per germline, CDR1 LNHNV and CDR2 YYDKDF (reference sequence). There are 19 residues in the CDR3. CDR3 DNA: TGTGCCACCAGCAGGGCAATTGGGACTAGCGGGAGCACGGGAGAGACCCAGTACTTC. This codes for CATSRAIGTSGSTGETQYF.

The chain links TRBV2 to TRBJ2-5, with 7 bases matching TRBD1. V was clipped by 6 bases and J by 2 bases; unmatched bases: 6. Germline assignment: CDR1 SNHLY and CDR2 FYNNEI. The CDR3 covers 14 residues. The CDR3, as DNA: TGTGCCAGCAGAGGTGGGACAGCTCAAGAGACCCAGTACTTC. As protein: CASRGGTAQETQYF.